These T cell receptor beta chains were read from a single sample in a study of cytomegalovirus exposure and HLA in healthy donors. TCRdb's table, derived via immunoSEQ multiplex PCR, lists solely in-frame clones and lacks some. The top ten clones hold 1.7% of a sample with about 140,000 clones, over 75% of them seen once. Source material: PBMCs. All receptors derive from a woman younger than 45 in good health and CMV-seronegative. Each CDR3 is given with its conserved first and last residue. The order of the fields is J gene, V gene, D gene, clone size, CDR3 DNA, CDR3 protein. D genes are given only for firm matches. Clone sizes are given selectively: once, few, many, or a class where the clone is expanded.

TRBJ2-5,TRBV11-2,TRBD1,few,TGTGCCAGCAGCCTAAGTCGGACAGGGGGACAAGAGACCCAGTACTTC,CASSLSRTGGQETQYF
TRBJ2-7,TRBV19,NA,NA,TGTGCCAGTAGTATTATGCAGGGATACTACGAGCAGTACTTC,CASSIMQGYYEQYF
TRBJ1-1,TRBV18,NA,NA,TGTGCCAGCTCACCGGGAGGCAACACTGAAGCTTTCTTT,CASSPGGNTEAFF
TRBJ2-2,TRBV6-5,NA,NA,TGTGCCAGCAGGAGACTAGAGAACACCGGGGAGCTGTTTTTT,CASRRLENTGELFF
TRBJ2-1,TRBV5-1,NA,NA,TGCGCCAGCAGCCAAGGGGCCGGGGGAAATGAGCAGTTCTTC,CASSQGAGGNEQFF
TRBJ2-2,TRBV27,TRBD1,NA,TGTGCCAGCAACCCGGGACAGGACTACACCGGGGAGCTGTTTTTT,CASNPGQDYTGELFF
TRBJ2-7,TRBV29-1,NA,NA,TGCAGCGTCGCCGGGACAACCAGAAACGAGCAGTACTTC,CSVAGTTRNEQYF
TRBJ1-4,TRBV5-1,NA,NA,TGCGCCAGCGGTTTGGGGGCGCGAAATGAAAAACTGTTTTTT,CASGLGARNEKLFF
TRBJ1-2,TRBV30,TRBD1,NA,TGTGCCTGGAGGGACCGGGACAGGGGTTATGGCTACACCTTC,CAWRDRDRGYGYTF
TRBJ1-3,TRBV29-1,NA,NA,TGCAGCTATTCCTATGATGGAAACACCATATATTTT,CSYSYDGNTIYF
TRBJ2-3,TRBV28,NA,NA,TGTGCCAGCAATCCTGGGGCGGGGGCAACAGATACGCAGTATTTT,CASNPGAGATDTQYF
TRBJ1-2,TRBV19,TRBD1,NA,TGTGCCAGTAGTCCACAGGGGAGCTATGGCTACACCTTC,CASSPQGSYGYTF
TRBJ1-5,TRBV2,TRBD1,NA,TGTGCCAGCAAGTTCACAGGGGGCGCGTTTGGCAATCAGCCCCAGCATTTT,CASKFTGGAFGNQPQHF
TRBJ1-1,TRBV2,NA,NA,TGTGCCAGCTATCTGGGGGGGGCAGGGGAAGCTTTCTTT,CASYLGGAGEAFF
TRBJ1-1,TRBV27,TRBD1,NA,TGTGCCAGCAGTTTCGGGACAGGGGCGAGACTCACTGAAGCTTTCTTT,CASSFGTGARLTEAFF
TRBJ2-7,TRBV5-8,NA,NA,TGTGCCAGCAGCTTGGTTGGCAGTCGGGGCTACGAGCAGTACTTC,CASSLVGSRGYEQYF
TRBJ1-2,TRBV6-4,TRBD1,NA,TGTGCCAGCAGTGCGGGGACAGGGCGAGACTATGGCTACACCTTC,CASSAGTGRDYGYTF
TRBJ2-1,TRBV7-6,NA,few,TGTGCCAGCAGCTCCGGACAATACAATGAGCAGTTCTTC,CASSSGQYNEQFF
TRBJ1-2,TRBV23-1,NA,NA,TGCGCCAGCAGTCAATCAGTTTATTCCGGGACAATCTATGGCTACACCTTC,CASSQSVYSGTIYGYTF
TRBJ1-4,TRBV6-1,TRBD1,few,TGTGCCAGCAGGACAGGGGGGAGGTCTAATGAAAAACTGTTTTTT,CASRTGGRSNEKLFF
TRBJ1-5,TRBV10-2,NA,few,TGCGCCAGCAGTGATAATCGGGATCAGCCCCAGCATTTT,CASSDNRDQPQHF